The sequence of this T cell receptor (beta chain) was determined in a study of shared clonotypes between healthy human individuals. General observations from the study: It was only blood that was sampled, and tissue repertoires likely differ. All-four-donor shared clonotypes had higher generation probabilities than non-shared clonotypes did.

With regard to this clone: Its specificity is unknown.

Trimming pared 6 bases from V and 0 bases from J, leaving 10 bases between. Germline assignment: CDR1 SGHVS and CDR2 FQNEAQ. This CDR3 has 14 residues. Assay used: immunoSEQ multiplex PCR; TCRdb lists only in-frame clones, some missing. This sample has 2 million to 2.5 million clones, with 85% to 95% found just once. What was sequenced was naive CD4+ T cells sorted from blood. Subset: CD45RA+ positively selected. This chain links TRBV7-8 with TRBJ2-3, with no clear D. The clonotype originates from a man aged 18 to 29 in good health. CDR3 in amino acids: CASRFFGSTDTQYF. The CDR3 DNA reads TGTGCCAGCAGGTTCTTTGGGAGCACAGATACGCAGTATTTT.